One sample yielded the 10 T cell receptor beta chains listed below, sequenced in a study of early T cells in non-severe SARS-CoV-2 infection. TCRdb itself ran the 5' RACE reads through MiXCR, one entry per CDR3 protein. This table holds 65,000 to 70,000 distinct CDR3 sequences, under 13% found once. Sample: whole blood. These receptors all come from an adult who was a healthcare worker with PCR-confirmed SARS-CoV-2 infection or an uninfected control (not recorded which).

This chain connects TRBV28 to TRBJ2-6; either TRBD1 or TRBD2 may supply D (6 bases each). V shed 6 bases and J shed 0 bases, with 27 bases lying between them. The length of the CDR3 is 21 residues. The germline CDR1 and CDR2 sequences are MDHEN and SYDVKM. The DNA for the CDR3 is TGTGCCAGCAGCCGTCCCGTAGGGGGGATAGCGAAAAGCTCTGGGGCCAACGTCCTGACTTTC. Translation: CASSRPVGGIAKSSGANVLTF.

V and J are TRBV12-3 or TRBV12-4 and TRBJ1-2, with D maybe TRBD1 (5 bases). Trimming took off 5 bases at V and 3 bases at J, with 13 bases between the two ends. There are 14 residues in the CDR3. The DNA of the CDR3 is TGTGCCAGCAGTGATACACCGGGGCACTATGGCTACACCTTC. Translation gives CASSDTPGHYGYTF.

This chain joins TRBV28 and TRBJ1-1; 7 bases align to TRBD1. Per germline, CDR1 MDHEN and CDR2 SYDVKM. The CDR3 is made up of 11 amino acids. Germline trimming cut 7 bases from V and 10 bases from J; bases unmatched to any gene: 6. CDR3 DNA: TGTGCCAGCAATAGACAGGGAGGAGCTTTCTTT. Protein: CASNRQGGAFF.

This clonotype came up many times. This rearrangement joins TRBV10-3 to TRBJ2-7; 7 nucleotides align to TRBD1. The CDR3 spans 13 residues. Trimming cost V 6 bases and J 4 bases; bases outside gene matches: 6. CDR1 and CDR2 from the germline V gene are ENHRY and SYGVKD. The CDR3 DNA is TGTGCCATCAGCACAGGGGCGGGTTACGAGCAGTACTTC. Its translation: CAISTGAGYEQYF.

The chain is built from TRBV21-1 and TRBJ2-2. TRBV21-1 counts as a pseudogene. The CDR3 extends over 11 amino acids. CDR3 nucleotide sequence: TGTGCCAGCAGCAAAGCCGGGGAGCTGTTTTTT. Translation: CASSKAGELFF.

The chain couples TRBV2 to TRBJ2-7; 7 bases are a match to TRBD1. Germline assignment: CDR1 SNHLY and CDR2 FYNNEI. V trimming: 11 bases; J trimming: 4 bases; junction bases outside the gene matches: 8. This CDR3 contains 12 residues. CDR3 in amino acids: CAGVGQDYEQYF. The CDR3 region has the DNA TGTGCCGGAGTAGGACAGGATTACGAGCAGTACTTC.

This clonotype was seen repeatedly, ten times or more. This chain joins TRBV23-1 and TRBJ1-5; a weak D match, TRBD1 (6 bases). TRBV23-1 qualifies as an ORF whose function is uncertain. Trimming removed 6 bases at V and 6 bases at J, with 15 bases between. The CDR3 totals 14 residues. CDR3 in DNA: TGCGCCAGCAGCTGTGAACAGGGATTTCAGCCCCAGCATTTT. It translates to CASSCEQGFQPQHF.

The chain couples TRBV20-1 to TRBJ2-3, with D perhaps TRBD2 (5 bases). V dropped 5 bases and J dropped 1 base, with 7 bases sitting between them. CDR1 and CDR2 (germline): DFQATT, SNEGSKA (reference sequence). The CDR3 has 12 residues. As DNA, the CDR3 is TGCAGTGCTTTTAGCGGCACAGATACGCAGTATTTT. This encodes CSAFSGTDTQYF.

Comment on this clonotype: A much larger clone is a single base away; this may be a read error. The chain links TRBV6-5 to TRBJ2-2; 8 nucleotides align to TRBD1. The CDR3 sequence is 13 residues long. The germline CDR1 and CDR2 sequences are MNHEY and SVGAGI. DNA of the CDR3: TGTGCCAGCAGGACAGGGGAGGCCGGGAAGCTGTTTTTT. Residues: CASRTGEAGKLFF.

This clonotype was recorded many times. The chain uses TRBV3-1 and TRBJ1-2; no clear D. Germline loops: CDR1 LGHDT, CDR2 YNNKEL (reference sequence). Trimming stripped 0 bases from V and 6 bases from J, with 11 bases between. This CDR3 has 14 amino acids. CDR3 DNA: TGTGCCAGCAGCCAAGAGGGCAGAAGTAATGGCTACACCTTC. As protein: CASSQEGRSNGYTF.